The 26 T cell receptor beta chains given below trace back to one sample, sequenced in a study of T cells in Graves' hyperthyroidism and ophthalmopathy. RNA transcripts served as the template for amplifying TCR beta CDR3 regions. Using the HTBI primer set, a first-round RT-PCR was run on the TCR CDR3. MiXCR was run by TCRdb on the multiplex PCR reads, yielding one entry per CDR3 protein. The table records fewer than 250,000 distinct CDR3 sequences, roughly 18% of them present only once. The sequenced material came from blood. The receptors were gathered from a man in his forties or fifties with Graves' hyperthyroidism.

The chain employs TRBV6-2 or TRBV6-3 and TRBJ2-7; D may be TRBD1 (5 bases). Trimming pared 7 bases from V and 4 bases from J, leaving 20 bases between. This CDR3 comprises 15 residues. Germline V lookup: CDR1 MNHEY, CDR2 SVGEGT. CDR3 residues: CASTFLSAGPYEQYF. The CDR3 nucleotides read TGTGCCAGCACTTTTTTGTCGGCAGGGCCATACGAGCAGTACTTC.

The chain links TRBV5-1 to TRBJ2-1; 11 bases are a match to TRBD2. With 4 bases clipped from V and 4 bases from J, the junction kept 4 bases outside the gene matches. Per the germline V gene, CDR1 is SGHRS and CDR2 is YFSETQ. The CDR3 extends over 15 amino acids. The CDR3 protein is CASSGGLADYNEQFF. For the CDR3, the DNA is TGCGCCAGCAGCGGGGGACTAGCGGATTACAATGAGCAGTTCTTC.

This clonotype was detected a few times. Its ends do not fully match the called genes, so a read error is possible. This rearrangement joins TRBV12-3 or TRBV12-4 to TRBJ2-7; the D gene could be TRBD1 or TRBD2 (5 bases each). The CDR3 is made up of 14 amino acids. The CDR3 sequence: CAGSLVGTGYEQYF. The CDR3, as DNA: TGTGCCGGCAGTTTAGTGGGGACGGGCTACGAGCAGTACTTC.

The chain carries TRBV5-8 and TRBJ1-6; D not resolved. This CDR3 region has 14 residues. CDR1 and CDR2 (germline): SGHTS, YDEGEE. V dropped 5 bases and J dropped 6 bases, with 12 bases sitting between them. The CDR3 is CASSYEGRNSPLHF. For the CDR3, the DNA is TGTGCCAGCAGTTACGAGGGTCGTAATTCACCCCTCCACTTT.

This clonotype showed up many times. J is TRBJ1-6 and V is TRBV12-3 or TRBV12-4; TRBD1 is a possible D gene (5 bases). The CDR3 has 18 amino acids. Trimming took off 4 bases at V and 0 bases at J, with 16 bases between the two ends. The DNA of the CDR3 is TGTGCCAGCAGTTCCTGGGACCGAGTGAGCTCCTATAATTCACCCCTCCACTTT. Amino acid sequence: CASSSWDRVSSYNSPLHF.

The V call is TRBV29-1, the J call TRBJ2-1; 7 nucleotides agree with TRBD1. Germline V gene sequence: CDR1 SQVTM, CDR2 ANQGSEA. The CDR3 runs to 14 residues. The trim removed 7 bases at V and 3 bases at J, leaving 9 bases unmatched. The CDR3 loop is CSASGTEFYNEQFF. CDR3 nucleotide sequence: TGCAGCGCATCCGGGACAGAGTTCTACAATGAGCAGTTCTTC.

This clonotype was counted between two and nine times. The CDR3 sequence is CASSRTGVSYEQYF. CDR3 coding DNA: TGTGCCAGCAGCCGAACAGGGGTATCCTACGAGCAGTACTTC. J is TRBJ2-7 and V is TRBV7-6, with 7 bases aligning to TRBD1. The junction had 5 bases not matched to a gene; V was cut back by 5 bases and J by 1 base. In germline, CDR1 is SGHVS, CDR2 FNYEAQ. The CDR3 extends over 14 amino acids.

This clonotype was observed a few times. A much larger clonotype is one base distant, so this may be a read error. This chain links TRBV28 with TRBJ2-7; the D is unclear. Per germline, CDR1 MDHEN and CDR2 SYDVKM. The CDR3 spans 12 residues. The CDR3, as DNA: TGTGCCAGCAGGTCCCTTCCCTACGAGCAGTGCTTC. Translation gives CASRSLPYEQCF.

This clonotype occurred a few times. In nucleotides, the CDR3 is TGTGCCAGCAGTGAAATCCGAGGGACTTACGAGCAGTACTTC. It translates to CASSEIRGTYEQYF. V and J are TRBV2 and TRBJ2-7, with D possibly matching TRBD2 (6 bases). Germline lookup yields CDR1 SNHLY and CDR2 FYNNEI. The CDR3 is 14 residues long. Trimming took off 2 bases at V and 4 bases at J, with 12 bases between the two ends.

This clonotype was counted at least ten times. The genes are TRBV5-1 and TRBJ2-2; 12 positions match TRBD1. This CDR3 is 16 amino acids long. The germline gives CDR1 SGHRS, CDR2 YFSETQ. J was trimmed by 7 bases and V by 4 bases; bases with no gene match: 8. In DNA form, the CDR3 reads TGCGCCAGCAGCCCTCCGGGACAGGGGGCCAGCGGGGAGCTGTTTTTT. It encodes CASSPPGQGASGELFF. The full variable domain, with the rest looked up from reference TRBV5-1 and TRBJ2-2, is KAGVTQTPRYLIKTRGQQVTLSCSPISGHRSVSWYQQTPGQGLQFLFEYFSETQRNKGNFPGRFSGRQFSNSRSEMNVSTLELGDSALYLCASSPPGQGASGELFFGEGSRLTVL.

This clonotype was seen repeatedly, ten times or more. The chain has TRBV6-1 and TRBJ2-2, with 10 bases lining up with TRBD2. Germline V gene sequence: CDR1 MNHNS, CDR2 SASEGT. The CDR3 totals 16 residues. J gave up 7 bases and V 5 bases, and 10 bases lay outside the gene matches. DNA for the CDR3: TGTGCCAGCAGTACCTTCACTAGCGGGATGTTCGGGGAGCTGTTTTTT. Translated, it gives CASSTFTSGMFGELFF.

This clonotype has ten or more counts. The chain combines TRBV28 with TRBJ1-2; no definite D call. Germline CDR1 MDHEN, CDR2 SYDVKM. The CDR3 is 12 residues long. Trimming left V 2 bases short and J 10 bases short, with 11 bases between. DNA of the CDR3: TGTGCCAGCAGTTTAATAGGGTTTAACTACACCTTC. It yields the protein CASSLIGFNYTF.

This clonotype was counted at least ten times. CDR3 bases: TGTGCCACCTACCCCACTAGCGGGAGAGGTGAGACCCAGTACTTC. Its translation: CATYPTSGRGETQYF. This chain joins TRBV5-5 and TRBJ2-5; 11 positions agree with TRBD2. J lost 5 bases, V lost 9 bases, and 12 bases had no gene match. The germline V gene has CDR1 SGHKS and CDR2 YYEKEE (reference sequence). The CDR3 is made up of 15 amino acids. The full variable domain, rest sourced from reference TRBV5-5 and TRBJ2-5, is DAGVTQSPTHLIKTRGQQVTLRCSPISGHKSVSWYQQVLGQGPQFIFQYYEKEERGRGNFPDRFSARQFPNYSSELNVNALLLGDSALYLCATYPTSGRGETQYFGPGTRLLVL.

The sample holds many counts of this clonotype. The chain links TRBV6-2 or TRBV6-3 to TRBJ2-7; maybe TRBD2 (5 bases). Per germline, CDR1 MNHEY and CDR2 SVGEGT. V gave up 5 bases and J gave up 1 base, with 18 bases separating them. This CDR3 comprises 16 residues. The CDR3 DNA is TGTGCCAGCAGTAGACGAGACTGGCGGACTTCCTACGAGCAGTACTTC. It encodes CASSRRDWRTSYEQYF.

Of note for this clonotype: The junction departs from the called germline gene at one end, perhaps through a read error. The chain links TRBV29-1 to TRBJ2-1; D possibly corresponds to TRBD2 (6 bases). Germline values: CDR1 SQVTM, CDR2 ANQGSEA. The CDR3 contains 13 residues. The DNA for the CDR3 is TGCAGCGTTGGGGACTTCTCCTACGATGAGCAGTTCTTC. The encoded protein is CSVGDFSYDEQFF.

This clonotype appeared many times. V usage is TRBV7-2 and J usage is TRBJ2-7; a weak D match, TRBD1 (5 bases). The ends were cut back, 4 bases at V and 2 bases at J, with 9 bases in the middle. This CDR3 contains 13 residues. CDR1 and CDR2 (germline): SGHTA, FQGNSA. The CDR3 sequence is CASSSDSPYEQYF. The CDR3 DNA follows: TGTGCCAGCAGCTCCGACAGCCCCTACGAGCAGTACTTC.

This clonotype has a handful of counts. The V and J genes are TRBV20-1 and TRBJ2-7; 11 bases align to TRBD2. The CDR3 spans 14 residues. CDR1 and CDR2 from the germline V gene are DFQATT and SNEGSKA (reference sequence). The junction had 2 bases not matched to a gene; V was cut back by 4 bases and J by 0 bases. CDR3 loop: CSATGLAGSYEQYF. In DNA, the CDR3 is TGCAGTGCTACTGGACTAGCGGGCTCCTACGAGCAGTACTTC.

The table lists this clonotype with many counts. This rearrangement joins TRBV20-1 to TRBJ2-5; 8 nucleotides align to TRBD2. The ends lost 3 bases at V and 4 bases at J; junction bases unmatched: 13. In germline, CDR1 is DFQATT, CDR2 SNEGSKA (reference sequence). The CDR3 runs 16 residues. CDR3 protein: CSASIAGKGLGETQYF. In DNA form, the CDR3 reads TGCAGTGCTAGCATAGCGGGAAAGGGATTGGGAGAGACCCAGTACTTC.

The chain combines TRBV7-9 with TRBJ2-2; D call uncertain. The CDR3 is made up of 14 amino acids. Trimming took off 1 base at V and 7 bases at J, with 10 bases between the two ends. Germline V gene lookup returns CDR1 SEHNR and CDR2 FQNEAQ (reference sequence). CDR3 protein: CASSLDSTSGELFF. CDR3 bases: TGTGCCAGCAGCTTAGACAGCACCAGCGGGGAGCTGTTTTTT. The whole variable domain, filled in from reference TRBV7-9 and TRBJ2-2, reads DTGVSQNPRHKITKRGQNVTFRCDPISEHNRLYWYRQTLGQGPEFLTYFQNEAQLEKSRLLSDRFSAERPKGSFSTLEIQRTEQGDSAMYLCASSLDSTSGELFFGEGSRLTVL.

The sample holds many counts of this clonotype. The chain links TRBV12-3 or TRBV12-4 to TRBJ2-1; 12 bases match TRBD2. Trimming cost V 5 bases and J 12 bases; bases outside gene matches: 5. CDR3 size: 13 residues. CDR3: CASSPTSGSTQFF. In DNA form, the CDR3 reads TGTGCCAGCAGTCCGACTAGCGGGAGTACGCAGTTCTTC.

This clonotype was detected many times. The genes are TRBV6-1 and TRBJ2-7, with D hard to call. Trimming took 1 base from V and 2 from J, leaving 9 bases between them. CDR1 MNHNS and CDR2 SASEGT come from the germline V gene. This CDR3 spans 14 amino acids. The CDR3 region is CASSEGDITYEQYF. The DNA for the CDR3 is TGTGCCAGCAGTGAAGGAGACATTACCTACGAGCAGTACTTC.

This clonotype was detected many times. The chain carries TRBV6-1 and TRBJ2-3; D is unclear. The germline V gene encodes CDR1 MNHNS and CDR2 SASEGT. The ends were cut back, 5 bases at V and 5 bases at J, with 8 bases in the middle. CDR3 length: 12 residues. CDR3 nucleotide sequence: TGTGCCAGCAGTTACGTGGGAGATACGCAGTATTTT. It is translated as CASSYVGDTQYF.

This clonotype was observed a handful of times. V usage is TRBV29-1 and J usage is TRBJ2-1; 10 bases match TRBD2. In germline, CDR1 is SQVTM, CDR2 ANQGSEA. This CDR3 is 16 amino acids long. The junction had 13 bases not matched to a gene; V was cut back by 7 bases and J by 4 bases. The CDR3 loop reads CSAPLTTSGSYNEQFF. CDR3 in DNA: TGCAGCGCCCCCCTCACGACTAGCGGGTCATACAATGAGCAGTTCTTC.

This clonotype was observed many times. This sequence joins TRBV20-1 and TRBJ2-1; tentative D call: TRBD2 (6 bases). The CDR3 has 14 residues. Germline CDR1 and CDR2: DFQATT and SNEGSKA (reference sequence). V gave up 5 bases and J gave up 4 bases, with 15 bases separating them. CDR3 DNA: TGCAGTGCTGCCCGGATGGCGGGGTACAATGAGCAGTTCTTC. This translates into CSAARMAGYNEQFF.

This clonotype was detected many times. The genes are TRBV2 and TRBJ2-3; 8 nucleotides align to TRBD1. With V trimmed by 3 bases and J by 2 bases, 16 bases remained unmatched. CDR3 length equals 19 residues. Germline CDR1 reads SNHLY; CDR2 reads FYNNEI. CDR3 in amino acids: CASSDPGQGQLAITDTQYF. CDR3 nucleotide sequence: TGTGCCAGCAGTGATCCAGGACAGGGCCAATTAGCCATCACAGATACGCAGTATTTT.

Comments on this clonotype: Given a much more abundant clone one base away, this may be a read error. This chain uses TRBV18 with TRBJ2-7; D is undetermined. The V gene lost 5 bases and the J gene lost 4 bases, with 18 bases spanning the gap. The CDR3 spans 15 residues. Germline V lookup: CDR1 KGHSH, CDR2 LQKENI. The CDR3, as DNA: TGTGCCAGCTCATCGGGCTCTGTAGTGCGGTACGAGCAGTACTTC. It specifies CASSSGSVVRYEQYF.